Here is one TCR beta chain with its context. Its antigen is as yet unknown. A much larger clonotype is one base distant, so this may be a read error. This record comes from a study of human T cells and chemical hapten exposure. Study-wide results and caveats: Counts of TCRs above 1 in 1000 frequency stayed unchanged with DPC sensitization.

Time point in this sample: healthy volunteer bleed at 2 weeks. The study extracted total RNA from unfractionated whole blood. Each CDR3 protein gets one entry after TCRdb re-called the RACE reads with MiXCR. The data hold 80,000 to 100,000 distinct CDR3 sequences, with about 8.7% observed a single time. Germline V gene lookup returns CDR1 LGHNA and CDR2 YSLEER. CDR3 length: 16 residues. Sequenced input: whole blood. The TCR originated in a female donor in good health. Some clones in this sample may be carry-over from other donors' samples. V and J are TRBV4-3 and TRBJ2-6, with D perhaps matching TRBD1 (5 bases). The chain's CDR3 is CVSSQGAISGANVLTF. The CDR3 nucleotides read TGCGTCAGCAGCCAAGGGGCGATCTCTGGGGCCAACGTCCTGACTTTC.